The 26 T cell receptor beta chains given below trace back to one sample, sequenced in a study of blood T cell repertoires in COVID-19. Method: immunoSEQ multiplex PCR; TCRdb's copy keeps in-frame clones and lacks some. The sample has roughly 220,000 clones, roughly 84% seen once. Sequencing was carried out using peripheral blood. These TCRs come from a woman aged 40 to 49 who had recovered from COVID-19.

The CDR3 DNA is TGCAGTGCTAGTGGTCGGGCGGGAGAAGAGACCCAGTACTTC. Protein: CSASGRAGEETQYF. The chain couples TRBV20-1 to TRBJ2-5, with 7 bases fitting TRBD2. Germline trimming cut 3 bases from V and 3 bases from J; bases unmatched to any gene: 7. There are 14 residues in the CDR3. Germline V gene lookup returns CDR1 DFQATT and CDR2 SNEGSKA (reference sequence).

The chain joins TRBV6-2 or TRBV6-3 to TRBJ2-1, with TRBD2 as a possible D gene (6 bases). Germline V lookup: CDR1 MNHEY, CDR2 SVGEGT. This CDR3 is built from 13 residues. Deletions cut 6 bases from V and 4 bases from J, with 10 bases between. The CDR3 protein is CASSRTNYNEQFF. Here the CDR3 DNA reads TGTGCCAGCAGCCGGACTAATTACAATGAGCAGTTCTTC.

The V call is TRBV11-2, the J call TRBJ2-4, with D possibly TRBD1 on 6 matching bases. The germline CDR1 and CDR2 sequences are SGHAT and FQNNGV. The CDR3 runs to 15 residues. V was clipped by 2 bases and J by 8 bases, with 16 bases between them. Here the CDR3 reads CASSLYGGDEYIQYF. In DNA form, the CDR3 reads TGTGCCAGCAGCTTATATGGGGGCGACGAATACATTCAGTACTTC.

The chain employs TRBV9 and TRBJ2-2; D might be TRBD2 (6 bases). CDR1 is SGDLS, CDR2 YYNGEE, per germline. CDR3 length: 16 residues. The germline V and J ends were trimmed by 0 bases and 4 bases, with 13 bases remaining between them. The CDR3 DNA reads TGTGCCAGCAGCGTAGATGGCAGGGAGGCCACCGGGGAGCTGTTTTTT. Translated: CASSVDGREATGELFF.

The gene calls are TRBV7-2 and TRBJ2-5, with D perhaps matching TRBD1 (6 bases). The CDR3 runs 14 residues. The germline V and J ends were trimmed by 4 bases and 2 bases, with 11 bases remaining between them. Germline V gene sequence: CDR1 SGHTA, CDR2 FQGNSA. DNA for the CDR3: TGTGCCAGCAGCTCCCAGACAGGTCAAGAGACCCAGTACTTC. This gives the protein CASSSQTGQETQYF.

The chain is built from TRBV3-1 (or the pseudogene TRBV3-2) and TRBJ2-5, with D possibly matching TRBD2 (5 bases). Germline assignment: CDR1 LGHDT and CDR2 YNNKEL (reference sequence). Trimming stripped 1 base from V and 4 bases from J, with 10 bases between. The CDR3 extends over 14 amino acids. The CDR3 bases are TGTGCCAGCAGCCAAGTCACGGGGATAGAGACCCAGTACTTC. This codes for CASSQVTGIETQYF.

V gene TRBV24-1 combines with J gene TRBJ2-7; the D gene is possibly TRBD1 (6 bases). Trimming took 5 bases from V and 0 from J, leaving 13 bases between them. This CDR3 comprises 15 residues. Germline V gives CDR1 KGHDR, CDR2 SFDVKD. The DNA of the CDR3 is TGTGCCACCAGTGCCCTAACGGACAGCTCCTACGAGCAGTACTTC. Residues: CATSALTDSSYEQYF.

V and J are TRBV2 and TRBJ2-7; 9 nucleotides line up with TRBD1. CDR1 and CDR2 (germline): SNHLY, FYNNEI. The CDR3 loop spans 14 amino acids. Losses at the gene ends were 5 bases for V and 6 bases for J; bases not matched to a gene: 8. CDR3 loop: CASSYPGQGIEQYF. In DNA form, the CDR3 reads TGTGCCAGCAGTTATCCGGGACAGGGCATCGAGCAGTACTTC.

The chain recombines TRBV5-1 with TRBJ1-1; D is uncertain. CDR1 and CDR2 (germline): SGHRS, YFSETQ. This CDR3 contains 16 residues. V lost 4 bases and J lost 0, with 16 bases in between. The CDR3 reads CASSIDGGFMNTEAFF. The CDR3 bases are TGCGCCAGCAGCATCGACGGAGGGTTCATGAACACTGAAGCTTTCTTT.

The rearrangement joins TRBV9 to TRBJ1-2; D is ambiguous. The CDR3 contains 15 residues. Per germline, CDR1 SGDLS and CDR2 YYNGEE. Between the trimmed V and J ends, which lost 3 bases and 4 bases, there was a span of 16 bases. The CDR3 region has the DNA TGTGCCAGCAGCGCCCGGGGAAGGAGTTCCTATGGCTACACCTTC. Its protein is CASSARGRSSYGYTF.

This clone was detected once. The V call is TRBV7-8, the J call TRBJ1-3; D is ambiguous. The CDR3 length is 15 residues. Germline V lookup: CDR1 SGHVS, CDR2 FQNEAQ. V lost 1 base and J lost 0, with 7 bases in between. The CDR3, as DNA: TGTGCCAGCAGCTTAGTGGCGGGCTCTGGAAACACCATATATTTT. Protein: CASSLVAGSGNTIYF.

This chain joins TRBV5-1 and TRBJ2-3, with D possibly matching TRBD2 (5 bases). Germline loops: CDR1 SGHRS, CDR2 YFSETQ. This CDR3 is built from 15 residues. The V end lost 2 bases, the J end lost 5 bases, and 15 bases lay between the germline ends. The DNA of the CDR3 is TGCGCCAGCAGCTTTGGACGAGGGTCTCGAGATACGCAGTATTTT. Its translation: CASSFGRGSRDTQYF.

The V call is TRBV5-6, the J call TRBJ1-6; 9 bases fit TRBD1. The CDR3 contains 17 residues. The ends lost 4 bases at V and 3 bases at J; junction bases unmatched: 8. The germline V gene has CDR1 SGHDT and CDR2 YYEEEE. The CDR3 region is CASSPGTGSFYNSPLHF. CDR3 coding DNA: TGTGCCAGCAGCCCCGGGACAGGGTCTTTCTATAATTCACCCCTCCACTTT.

The chain employs TRBV18 and TRBJ1-3, with 9 bases that match TRBD1. This CDR3 is 16 amino acids long. CDR1 and CDR2 (germline): KGHSH, LQKENI. J was trimmed by 2 bases and V by 2 bases; bases with no gene match: 4. CDR3 coding DNA: TGTGCCAGCTCACCAGATAACAGGGGGCCTGGAAACACCATATATTTT. Its protein is CASSPDNRGPGNTIYF.

The V gene is TRBV7-9, the J gene TRBJ2-2, with D hard to call. CDR3 length: 12 residues. Germline CDR1 SEHNR, CDR2 FQNEAQ (reference sequence). V was pared by 4 bases and J by 8 bases, with 8 bases between. The CDR3 spells CASSSPAGELFF. The CDR3 bases are TGTGCCAGCAGCTCCCCAGCGGGGGAGCTGTTTTTT.

The V gene is TRBV20-1, the J gene TRBJ2-5; D ambiguous. This CDR3 comprises 14 residues. The germline gives CDR1 DFQATT, CDR2 SNEGSKA (reference sequence). With 3 bases removed from V and 4 bases from J, the gap between germline ends came to 15 bases. CDR3 nucleotide sequence: TGCAGTGCTAGTTTTCTGAGTCGCCTAGAGACCCAGTACTTC. This sequence encodes CSASFLSRLETQYF.

The V gene is TRBV19, the J gene TRBJ2-3; D may be TRBD2 (5 bases). This CDR3 is built from 15 residues. V was pared by 5 bases and J by 1 base, with 13 bases between. Germline values: CDR1 LNHDA, CDR2 SQIVND (reference sequence). The CDR3 DNA reads TGTGCCAGTAGTGACGGGGATTGGGGCACAGATACGCAGTATTTT. This codes for CASSDGDWGTDTQYF.

The V call is TRBV7-2, the J call TRBJ1-4, with no clear D. Trimming pared 2 bases from V and 3 bases from J, leaving 7 bases between. CDR1 is SGHTA and CDR2 is FQGNSA in the germline V gene. This CDR3 has 14 amino acids. The CDR3 DNA follows: TGTGCCAGCAGCTTACCGGAGGCTAATGAAAAACTGTTTTTT. Amino acid sequence: CASSLPEANEKLFF.

This clone was counted between two and nine times. This chain joins TRBV7-9 and TRBJ2-7; 7 positions agree with TRBD1. Germline CDR1 reads SEHNR; CDR2 reads FQNEAQ (reference sequence). The CDR3 is 15 amino acids. The J segment lost 1 base and the V segment lost 5 bases, leaving 8 bases of the junction unmatched. CDR3 sequence: CASSAYRDSSYEQYF. The CDR3 DNA is TGTGCCAGCAGCGCATACCGGGACAGTTCCTACGAGCAGTACTTC.

The chain links TRBV4-3 to TRBJ2-5; TRBD2 matches at 8 bases. Germline V CDR1 and CDR2: LGHNA, YSLEER. CDR3 length equals 15 residues. J was trimmed by 5 bases and V by 0 bases; bases with no gene match: 5. The CDR3 DNA sequence: TGCGCCAGCAGCCAAGACCCCTCTAGCGGGGAGACCCAGTACTTC. Its protein is CASSQDPSSGETQYF.

The chain is built from TRBV10-3 and TRBJ1-2; 9 positions match TRBD1. Germline CDR1 ENHRY, CDR2 SYGVKD. The CDR3 consists of 17 residues. With V trimmed by 4 bases and J by 1 base, 10 bases remained unmatched. CDR3 amino acids: CAISGAAGQGSNYGYTF. CDR3 sequence (DNA): TGTGCCATCAGTGGGGCAGCGGGACAGGGAAGTAACTATGGCTACACCTTC.

Remarks on this clone: One junction end disagrees with the germline gene, perhaps due to a read error. This chain links TRBV11-2 with TRBJ2-7; D gene ambiguous. This CDR3 contains 15 residues. Germline loops: CDR1 SGHAT, CDR2 FQNNGV. CDR3 residues: CASTLRSGSTYEQYF. CDR3 DNA sequence: TGTGCCAGCACCTTAAGGTCAGGCTCCACCTACGAGCAGTACTTC.

CDR3: CATDPGGYSTTEAFF. CDR3 nucleotides: TGTGCCACGGATCCCGGGGGGTATTCTACCACTGAAGCTTTCTTT. The gene calls are TRBV7-9 and TRBJ1-1; maybe TRBD1 (5 bases). The CDR3 has 15 residues. V lost 10 bases and J 4 bases, leaving 22 bases between the germline ends. CDR1 is SEHNR and CDR2 is FQNEAQ in the germline V gene (reference sequence).

The chain has TRBV10-3 and TRBJ2-5; possible D gene TRBD2, 6 bases. Germline V gene data show CDR1 as ENHRY and CDR2 as SYGVKD. The CDR3 is 13 amino acids. V was pared by 3 bases and J by 3 bases, with 8 bases between. The CDR3 region has the DNA TGTGCCATCAGTGAAGGAGGGGAAGAGACCCAGTACTTC. It translates to CAISEGGEETQYF.

The chain employs TRBV11-2 and TRBJ1-4; 12 bases match TRBD1. Germline V gene data show CDR1 as SGHAT and CDR2 as FQNNGV. The CDR3 sequence is 17 residues long. Unmatched junction bases numbered 18, after V lost 5 bases and J lost 14 bases. CDR3 nucleotides: TGTGCCAGCAGCCCTATCCGGGACAGGGGGCGGGGGGTGCGGCTGTTTTTT. Translating gives CASSPIRDRGRGVRLFF.

The rearrangement links TRBV7-9 to TRBJ1-1; weak D call: TRBD1 (5 bases). The CDR3 runs to 12 residues. Trimming left V 1 base short and J 7 bases short, with 7 bases between. Germline V gives CDR1 SEHNR, CDR2 FQNEAQ (reference sequence). The CDR3 spells CASSLVQGEAFF. CDR3 sequence (DNA): TGTGCCAGCAGCTTAGTCCAGGGTGAAGCTTTCTTT. Based on the CDR3 plus reference TRBV7-9 and TRBJ1-1, the full variable domain is DTGVSQNPRHKITKRGQNVTFRCDPISEHNRLYWYRQTLGQGPEFLTYFQNEAQLEKSRLLSDRFSAERPKGSFSTLEIQRTEQGDSAMYLCASSLVQGEAFFGQGTRLTVV.